This record concerns one TCR beta chain sequence. Its specificity is unknown. The sample comes from a study of cytomegalovirus exposure and HLA in healthy donors. Study findings and constraints: More clonal expansion characterized HLA-associated TCR beta chains than equally common others in a later analysis. Investigators reported some 150 TCR beta chains as tied to cytomegalovirus. HLA restriction was apparent for most CMV-associated TCR beta chains in a later analysis.

The PCR had 60 Vbeta and 13 Jbeta primers. Here immunoSEQ multiplex PCR was the method, and the copy in TCRdb shows in-frame clones only, minus some. Among about 120,000 clones listed, more than 80% were seen once. The CDR3 loop spans 14 amino acids. The germline CDR1 and CDR2 sequences are MNHNY and SVGAGI (reference sequence). V was cut by 2 bases and J by 5 bases, with 10 bases left in between. The V call is TRBV6-6, the J call TRBJ2-1, with D perhaps matching TRBD2 (5 bases). The material sequenced was PBMCs. This TCR was sampled from a middle-aged man in good health and CMV-seronegative. The DNA for the CDR3 is TGTGCCAGCAGTTACGAGGGAGCGAACAATGAGCAGTTCTTC. It is translated as CASSYEGANNEQFF.